This entry lists 12 T cell receptor beta chains sequenced from one sample in a study of T cells after yellow fever vaccination. Each CDR3 protein gets one entry after TCRdb re-called the 5' RACE reads with MiXCR. The sample consists of about 310,000 distinct CDR3 sequences, roughly 3.5% of them appearing once. The sample here was PBMCs, taken on the day of the yellow fever booster vaccination. These receptor sequences come from a man between 18 and 35 years old who received the YFV17D yellow fever vaccine.

This clonotype has just a few counts. The chain couples TRBV19 to TRBJ1-4; TRBD1 agrees at 7 bases. Germline CDR1 is LNHDA and CDR2 is SQIVND (reference sequence). V was clipped by 6 bases and J by 8 bases; unmatched bases: 9. This CDR3 contains 14 residues. The CDR3 sequence: CASSRGGTDEKLFF. DNA for the CDR3: TGTGCCAGTAGCCGTGGCGGGACAGACGAAAAACTGTTTTTT.

This clonotype was found many times. The chain is built from TRBV5-5 and TRBJ1-1, with 7 bases matching TRBD1. Unmatched junction bases numbered 6, after V lost 0 bases and J lost 1 base. The CDR3 is 16 amino acids. Germline lookup yields CDR1 SGHKS and CDR2 YYEKEE (reference sequence). This CDR3 reads CASSLGHGTANTEAFF. CDR3 coding DNA: TGTGCCAGCAGCTTGGGACACGGGACAGCGAACACTGAAGCTTTCTTT.

The table lists this clonotype with many counts. The rearrangement uses TRBV10-3 and TRBJ2-1; TRBD2 is a possible D gene (7 bases). The V and J ends lost 8 bases and 7 bases respectively, with 15 bases between them. The CDR3 totals 13 residues. Germline V CDR1 and CDR2: ENHRY, SYGVKD. The CDR3 here is CAIREGGENEQFF. The CDR3 DNA sequence: TGTGCCATCCGAGAGGGGGGGGAGAATGAGCAGTTCTTC.

There are a few counts of this clonotype. This rearrangement joins TRBV5-1 to TRBJ2-5, with TRBD1 as a possible D gene (6 bases). V shed 2 bases and J shed 4 bases, with 9 bases lying between them. Germline V gives CDR1 SGHRS, CDR2 YFSETQ. This CDR3 comprises 13 residues. In DNA, the CDR3 is TGCGCCAGCAGCTTTGGGGGCCCAGAGACCCAGTACTTC. Encoded protein: CASSFGGPETQYF.

In this sample, this clonotype turned up many times. The gene calls are TRBV20-1 and TRBJ1-3; no definite D call. Germline CDR1 is DFQATT and CDR2 is SNEGSKA (reference sequence). Between the trimmed V and J ends, which lost 5 bases and 0 bases, there was a span of 14 bases. This CDR3 is built from 15 residues. The CDR3 DNA reads TGCAGTGCTCATCGCCAGGCCTACTCTGGAAACACCATATATTTT. Its protein is CSAHRQAYSGNTIYF.

This clonotype was observed a handful of times. CDR3 bases: TGCGCCAGCAGCTTGGAGCGAGCGGGGGGCCGGACAGATACGCAGTATTTT. Translating gives CASSLERAGGRTDTQYF. This chain joins TRBV5-1 and TRBJ2-3; 9 bases line up with TRBD2. J lost 3 bases, V lost 0 bases, and 8 bases had no gene match. The CDR3 is 17 residues long. Germline assignment: CDR1 SGHRS and CDR2 YFSETQ.

The genes are TRBV2 and TRBJ2-1; 10 nucleotides line up with TRBD2. Trimming removed 7 bases from V and 7 bases from J; junction bases left unmatched: 16. CDR1 is SNHLY, CDR2 FYNNEI, per germline. CDR3 length: 17 residues. CDR3 sequence reads: CASIASGGGHLRNEQFF. In DNA form, the CDR3 reads TGTGCCAGCATAGCCAGCGGGGGGGGCCATTTAAGGAATGAGCAGTTCTTC. Variable domain in full (rest from reference TRBV2 and TRBJ2-1): EPEVTQTPSHQVTQMGQEVILRCVPISNHLYFYWYRQILGQKVEFLVSFYNNEISEKSEIFDDQFSVERPDGSNFTLKIRSTKLEDSAMYFCASIASGGGHLRNEQFFGPGTRLTVL.

This clonotype was recorded many times. This rearrangement joins TRBV7-2 to TRBJ2-7; D is possibly TRBD2 (5 bases). Germline V CDR1 and CDR2: SGHTA, FQGNSA. The CDR3 sequence is 13 residues long. V was shortened by 2 bases and J by 4 bases, with 9 bases between the two germline ends. CDR3 nucleotide sequence: TGTGCCAGCAGCTTAAGCGGTCGGTACGAGCAGTACGTC. Protein: CASSLSGRYEQYV.

The chain is built from TRBV12-3 or TRBV12-4 and TRBJ2-4; D remains ambiguous. CDR3 length equals 14 residues. The V end was cut by 2 bases, the J end by 9 bases, with 14 bases between. The CDR3 nucleotides are TGTGCCAGCAGTTTAAAGGTGTACTTCGGCATTCAGTACTTC. Translation: CASSLKVYFGIQYF.

This clonotype was seen a handful of times. The chain has TRBV28 and TRBJ2-5; no reliable D call. Deletions cut 3 bases from V and 1 base from J, with 9 bases between. Germline V gives CDR1 MDHEN, CDR2 SYDVKM. CDR3 length: 14 amino acids. This chain's CDR3 is CASSLSQAQETQYF. The CDR3 nucleotides read TGTGCCAGCAGTTTGTCCCAGGCCCAAGAGACCCAGTACTTC.

This clonotype occurred a few times. This chain links TRBV7-9 with TRBJ1-2; D is perhaps TRBD1 (6 bases). V was pared by 4 bases and J by 7 bases, with 25 bases between. The CDR3 has 17 amino acids. Looked up from germline, CDR1 is SEHNR and CDR2 is FQNEAQ (reference sequence). DNA for the CDR3: TGTGCCAGCAGCTCCTCCATTCTTGGGACACCCACTGGTGGCTACACCTTC. Amino acid sequence: CASSSSILGTPTGGYTF.

The chain combines TRBV12-3 or TRBV12-4 with TRBJ2-7, with TRBD1 matching 10 bases. Unmatched junction bases numbered 13, after V lost 5 bases and J lost 3 bases. This CDR3 region has 17 residues. CDR3 sequence: CASSPGSHDRGLYEQYF. In DNA, the CDR3 is TGTGCCAGCAGTCCCGGTTCCCACGACAGGGGGCTCTACGAGCAGTACTTC.